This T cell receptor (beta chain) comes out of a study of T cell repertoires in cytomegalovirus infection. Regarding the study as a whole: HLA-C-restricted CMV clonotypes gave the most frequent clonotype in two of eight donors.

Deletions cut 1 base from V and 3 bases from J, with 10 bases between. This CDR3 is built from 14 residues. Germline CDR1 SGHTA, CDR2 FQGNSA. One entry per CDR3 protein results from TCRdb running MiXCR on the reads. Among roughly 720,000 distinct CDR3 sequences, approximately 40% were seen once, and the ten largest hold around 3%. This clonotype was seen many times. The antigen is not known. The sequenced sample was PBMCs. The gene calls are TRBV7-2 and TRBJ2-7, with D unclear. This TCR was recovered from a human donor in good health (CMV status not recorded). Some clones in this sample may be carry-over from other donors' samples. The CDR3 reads CASSLVLPDYEQYF. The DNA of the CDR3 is TGTGCCAGCAGCTTAGTCCTCCCTGACTACGAGCAGTACTTC.